These T cell receptor beta chains were read from a single sample in a study of T-cell memory formation after mild COVID-19. TCRdb passed the 5' RACE reads through MiXCR, listing each CDR3 protein once. The data show about 350,000 distinct CDR3 sequences, around 15% seen once. Sequenced material: PBMCs or a T cell subset sorted from them (not recorded which). The source of these receptors is a young man who had mild COVID-19 (a few samples of this study predate the infection). Cell type and time point are not known. Each CDR3 is given with its conserved first and last residue. The D gene is left open where the match is weak. The size of a clone is reported for some rows only, either as once, few or many, or as a class for expanded clones.

j_call clone_size v_call d_call cdr3_aa cdr3_nt
TRBJ2-7 NA TRBV29-1 TRBD1 CSVAQGGREQYF TGCAGCGTTGCTCAAGGGGGCCGTGAGCAGTACTTC
TRBJ1-1 many TRBV4-2 NA CASSLDQGRTEAFF TGTGCCAGCAGCCTAGATCAGGGAAGGACTGAAGCTTTCTTT
TRBJ1-1 few TRBV20-1 NA CSANRRGAFF TGCAGTGCTAATCGCCGCGGTGCTTTCTTT
TRBJ1-5 many TRBV6-5 NA CASSYTKDQPQHF TGTGCCAGCAGTTACACGAAAGATCAGCCCCAGCATTTT
TRBJ2-1 NA TRBV29-1 NA CSVARVQRNEQFF TGCAGCGTCGCCAGGGTCCAGAGGAATGAGCAGTTCTTC
TRBJ1-2 many TRBV29-1 NA CSVEGVDLLRGYTF TGCAGCGTTGAAGGGGTCGACTTACTGAGGGGCTACACCTTC
TRBJ2-1 few TRBV20-1 TRBD1 CSARAARDRGVGEQFF TGCAGTGCTAGAGCCGCCCGGGACAGGGGGGTGGGTGAGCAGTTCTTC
TRBJ2-3 many TRBV11-2 NA CASSLVRGASDTQYF TGTGCCAGCAGCTTAGTCCGGGGGGCGTCAGATACGCAGTATTTT
TRBJ2-1 few TRBV24-1 NA CATSDGGTLEQFF TGTGCCACCAGTGATGGCGGGACCCTCGAGCAGTTCTTC
TRBJ2-3 NA TRBV9 NA CASSVGDRGAGSDTQYF TGTGCCAGCAGCGTAGGTGATCGGGGGGCAGGGTCAGATACGCAGTATTTT
TRBJ1-1 few TRBV7-9 NA CASSFRGQRNTEAFF TGTGCCAGCAGCTTCCGGGGGCAGCGGAACACTGAAGCTTTCTTT
TRBJ1-2 many TRBV4-1 TRBD1 CASSWTGFTLFDGYTF TGCGCCAGCAGCTGGACAGGGTTCACCCTCTTCGATGGCTACACCTTC
TRBJ1-1 few TRBV7-2 NA CASSLGGHQNTEAFF TGTGCCAGCAGCTTAGGGGGACACCAGAACACTGAAGCTTTCTTT
TRBJ2-3 few TRBV12-3/TRBV12-4 NA CASSTPAGTSTDTQYF TGTGCCAGCAGTACCCCGGCCGGTACCAGCACAGATACGCAGTATTTT
TRBJ2-7 NA TRBV10-2 NA CASSESAFSRRAYEQYF TGCGCCAGCAGTGAGTCTGCTTTCTCGCGACGAGCCTACGAGCAGTACTTC
TRBJ1-2 NA TRBV14 NA CASSTNNRVNGYTF TGTGCCAGCAGCACAAACAACAGGGTTAATGGCTACACCTTC
TRBJ2-1 NA TRBV6-4 TRBD2 CASSDGGEEYNEQFF TGTGCCAGCAGTGACGGGGGGGAGGAATACAATGAGCAGTTCTTC
TRBJ1-1 NA TRBV9 NA CASSVDGRGGAFF TGTGCCAGCAGCGTAGACGGTAGGGGGGGAGCTTTCTTT
TRBJ2-7 NA TRBV4-2 NA CASSQDRDGYYEQYF TGTGCCAGCAGCCAAGACCGGGACGGATACTACGAGCAGTACTTC
TRBJ2-3 few TRBV20-1 NA CSATYGQFITDTQYF TGCAGTGCCACCTACGGACAGTTTATCACAGATACGCAGTATTTT
TRBJ2-3 many TRBV5-1 TRBD2 CASSQVGGNTDTQYF TGCGCCAGCAGCCAAGTCGGGGGGAACACAGATACGCAGTATTTT
TRBJ1-2 NA TRBV27 TRBD1 CASSFTRTGEFGYTF TGTGCCAGCAGTTTCACAAGGACAGGGGAGTTTGGCTACACCTTC
TRBJ1-2 many TRBV2 NA CASTLRRDTGYTF TGTGCCAGCACCTTGCGAAGGGATACGGGCTACACCTTC
TRBJ2-2 NA TRBV12-3/TRBV12-4 NA CASSSLLFTGELFF TGTGCCAGCAGTTCCCTGCTATTCACCGGGGAGCTGTTTTTT
TRBJ2-2 many TRBV7-2 NA CASSNTRGRTGELFF TGTGCCAGCAGCAATACCCGGGGGCGCACCGGGGAGCTGTTTTTT